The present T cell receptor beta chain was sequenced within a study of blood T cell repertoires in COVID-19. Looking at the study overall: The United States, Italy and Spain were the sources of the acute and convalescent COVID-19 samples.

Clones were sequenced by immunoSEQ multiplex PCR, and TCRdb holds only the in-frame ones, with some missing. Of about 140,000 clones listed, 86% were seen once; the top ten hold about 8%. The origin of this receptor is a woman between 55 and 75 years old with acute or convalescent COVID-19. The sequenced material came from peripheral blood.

This chain's CDR3 is CASSQGFSVGYGYTF. The CDR3 coding sequence is TGCGCCAGCAGCCAAGGATTCTCGGTTGGCTATGGCTACACCTTC. The J gene is TRBJ1-2, the V gene TRBV4-3; D is ambiguous. The CDR3 consists of 15 residues. V shed 1 base and J shed 4 bases, with 13 bases lying between them. Germline V lookup: CDR1 LGHNA, CDR2 YSLEER.